This TCR beta chain appears in the sequencing data of a study of T cells in Graves' hyperthyroidism and ophthalmopathy. CDR3 length: 13 amino acids. V lost 4 bases and J lost 4, with 5 bases in between. Per germline, CDR1 SEHNR and CDR2 FQNEAQ (reference sequence). TCR beta CDR3 sequences were amplified from RNA transcripts. TCR CDR3 regions were first amplified by RT-PCR with HTBI primers. MiXCR, applied by TCRdb to the multiplex PCR reads, yields one record per CDR3 protein. The sample shows 250,000 or so distinct CDR3 sequences, around 15% of them seen only once. Sequencing input: blood. The sequence derives from a woman aged 50 to 60 with Graves' hyperthyroidism that later progressed to Graves' ophthalmopathy. J is TRBJ2-6 and V is TRBV7-9; D not certain. The CDR3 DNA follows: TGTGCCAGCAGCTCCCCGGGGGCCAACGTCCTGACTTTC. This encodes CASSSPGANVLTF.